What follows are 27 T cell receptor beta chains derived from one specimen sequenced in a study of response to subunit inactivated influenza vaccine. MiXCR was run by TCRdb on the RT-PCR reads, yielding one entry per CDR3 protein. The table has approximately 730,000 distinct CDR3 sequences, more than 11% seen once. This specimen was PBMCs from blood, taken 14 to 15 days before vaccination. The receptors stem from a man in his forties or fifties who received an inactivated influenza vaccine.

This clonotype was counted a few times. The rearrangement uses TRBV18 and TRBJ1-5, with 7 bases identical to TRBD1. J was trimmed by 16 bases and V by 5 bases; bases with no gene match: 11. The CDR3 is made up of 12 amino acids. Germline V gene data show CDR1 as KGHSH and CDR2 as LQKENI. The CDR3 reads CASSGTVPNLHF. The CDR3 nucleotides are TGTGCCAGCTCAGGGACAGTGCCAAATCTCCATTTT.

This clonotype has at least ten counts. The rearrangement links TRBV18 to TRBJ2-3; 7 bases fit TRBD1. The germline gives CDR1 KGHSH, CDR2 LQKENI. Trimming removed 3 bases from V and 4 bases from J; junction bases left unmatched: 16. This CDR3 contains 18 residues. CDR3 sequence reads: CASSPTGKLVPESDTQYF. The CDR3 DNA reads TGTGCCAGCTCACCGACAGGGAAGCTCGTCCCTGAATCAGATACGCAGTATTTT.

V is TRBV4-1 and J is TRBJ1-5, with TRBD1 matching 7 bases. Per the germline V gene, CDR1 is MGHRA and CDR2 is YSYEKL. J lost 2 bases, V lost 3 bases, and 7 bases had no gene match. The CDR3 totals 16 residues. This CDR3 is CASSQETGYRNQPQHF. CDR3 coding DNA: TGCGCCAGCAGCCAGGAGACAGGGTATCGCAATCAGCCCCAGCATTTT.

V and J are TRBV7-9 and TRBJ2-7; D could derive from TRBD1 or TRBD2 (5 bases each). Trimming left V 1 base short and J 3 bases short, with 10 bases between. The germline V gene has CDR1 SEHNR and CDR2 FQNEAQ (reference sequence). This CDR3 contains 14 residues. Written as DNA, the CDR3 is TGTGCCAGCAGCTTAGTGGGACCCTACTACGAGCAGTACTTC. Its protein is CASSLVGPYYEQYF.

The genes are TRBV5-1 and TRBJ1-2; TRBD1 matches at 8 bases. V trimming: 4 bases; J trimming: 4 bases; junction bases outside the gene matches: 3. Germline values: CDR1 SGHRS, CDR2 YFSETQ. The CDR3 has 13 residues. CDR3 sequence reads: CASSIGQGYGYTF. The CDR3 nucleotides read TGCGCCAGCAGCATCGGACAGGGCTATGGCTACACCTTC.

This clonotype was counted at least ten times. The rearrangement uses TRBV6-4 and TRBJ2-1; possibly TRBD1 for D (6 bases). In germline, CDR1 is MRHNA, CDR2 SNTAGT. This CDR3 is built from 15 residues. The CDR3 protein is CGPKGVEAKDNEQFF. CDR3 DNA sequence: TGTGGCCCTAAGGGGGTAGAGGCAAAAGACAATGAGCAGTTCTTC.

This clonotype was recorded at least ten times. The gene calls are TRBV7-9 and TRBJ2-1; 11 bases line up with TRBD2. Trimming took 1 base from V and 9 from J; bases not matched to a gene: 5. Germline CDR1 is SEHNR and CDR2 is FQNEAQ (reference sequence). This CDR3 contains 15 residues. CDR3 amino acids: CASSLELAGDGEQFF. The CDR3 bases are TGTGCCAGCAGCTTAGAACTAGCGGGAGACGGTGAGCAGTTCTTC. Full variable domain (outside the CDR3, taken from reference TRBV7-9 and TRBJ2-1): DTGVSQNPRHKITKRGQNVTFRCDPISEHNRLYWYRQTLGQGPEFLTYFQNEAQLEKSRLLSDRFSAERPKGSFSTLEIQRTEQGDSAMYLCASSLELAGDGEQFFGPGTRLTVL.

Many counts were recorded for this clonotype. The chain joins TRBV5-1 to TRBJ2-1; 8 bases are shared with TRBD2. Germline CDR1 is SGHRS and CDR2 is YFSETQ. The CDR3 is 16 amino acids. Unmatched junction bases numbered 4, after V lost 2 bases and J lost 0 bases. CDR3 residues: CASSFLTSGSYNEQFF. CDR3 DNA: TGCGCCAGCAGCTTTCTCACTAGCGGCTCCTACAATGAGCAGTTCTTC.

This clonotype was seen a few times. This chain joins TRBV27 and TRBJ1-4; TRBD1 is a possible D gene (6 bases). V was clipped by 1 base and J by 7 bases, with 10 bases between them. CDR1 is MNHEY and CDR2 is SMNVEV in the germline V gene (reference sequence). The length of the CDR3 is 14 residues. The CDR3 region is CASSLYPTGEKLFF. The DNA for the CDR3 is TGTGCCAGCAGTTTATATCCGACAGGTGAAAAACTGTTTTTT. The full variable domain, completed using reference TRBV27 and TRBJ1-4, is EAQVTQNPRYLITVTGKKLTVTCSQNMNHEYMSWYRQDPGLGLRQIYYSMNVEVTDKGDVPEGYKVSRKEKRNFPLILESPSPNQTSLYFCASSLYPTGEKLFFGSGTQLSVL.

This clonotype was observed a few times. This chain links TRBV15 with TRBJ2-7; D is undetermined. Germline CDR1 reads LNHNV; CDR2 reads YYDKDF (reference sequence). Trimming took off 3 bases at V and 5 bases at J, with 14 bases between the two ends. This CDR3 spans 14 amino acids. The CDR3 DNA sequence: TGTGCCACCAGCAGCCCGCCAGGAGAGGACGAGCAGTACTTC. Its protein is CATSSPPGEDEQYF.

The V and J genes are TRBV4-1 and TRBJ2-3, with 9 nucleotides matching TRBD2. The CDR3 loop spans 17 amino acids. Germline CDR1 is MGHRA and CDR2 is YSYEKL. V lost 0 bases, J lost 5 bases, and 9 bases stayed unmatched. The CDR3 reads CASSQESRGGALDTQYF. The DNA for the CDR3 is TGCGCCAGCAGCCAAGAGTCCCGCGGGGGGGCCCTAGATACGCAGTATTTT.

Notes on this clonotype: This may be a read error, as it is one base from a much larger clone. The chain links TRBV4-3 to TRBJ2-7, with D perhaps TRBD1 (5 bases). The CDR3 loop spans 13 amino acids. V lost 4 bases, J lost 3 bases, and 10 bases lay in between. Per germline, CDR1 LGHNA and CDR2 YSLEER. CDR3 loop: CASSPWTCYEQYF. The CDR3 DNA follows: TGCGCCAGCAGCCCTTGGACATGCTACGAGCAGTACTTC.

This clonotype was counted ten times or more. This sequence joins TRBV5-6 and TRBJ1-1; maybe TRBD1 (6 bases). The CDR3 spans 14 residues. The germline V gene encodes CDR1 SGHDT and CDR2 YYEEEE. The ends were cut back, 1 base at V and 7 bases at J, with 14 bases in the middle. The CDR3, as DNA: TGTGCCAGCAGCTTGTTGGGGGGGCGGGTTGAAGCTTTCTTT. Its translation: CASSLLGGRVEAFF.

V is TRBV9 and J is TRBJ2-1; D not certain. The CDR3 consists of 15 residues. Trimming cost V 2 bases and J 5 bases, with 14 bases left between them. The germline V gene has CDR1 SGDLS and CDR2 YYNGEE. The CDR3 protein is CASSVSPRYDNEQFF. In nucleotides, the CDR3 is TGTGCCAGCAGCGTTAGCCCTAGGTATGACAATGAGCAGTTCTTC.

This clonotype is a singleton in its sample. This chain joins TRBV5-1 and TRBJ2-7; weak D call: TRBD1 (6 bases). V shed 7 bases and J shed 0 bases, with 17 bases lying between them. Looked up from germline, CDR1 is SGHRS and CDR2 is YFSETQ. The CDR3 totals 15 residues. Here the CDR3 reads CASANRDTLSYEQYF. CDR3 sequence (DNA): TGCGCCAGCGCAAACAGGGACACCCTCTCCTACGAGCAGTACTTC.

This chain uses TRBV20-1 with TRBJ2-7, with 11 bases lining up with TRBD2. With V trimmed by 2 bases and J by 6 bases, 9 bases remained unmatched. Germline CDR1 DFQATT, CDR2 SNEGSKA (reference sequence). This CDR3 contains 15 residues. As DNA, the CDR3 is TGCAGTGCTAGATTACTGGGGACTAGCGGACTCGAGCAGTACTTC. Translated, it gives CSARLLGTSGLEQYF.

The genes are TRBV20-1 and TRBJ2-3, with D unclear. Deletions cut 3 bases from V and 4 bases from J, with 11 bases between. The CDR3 has 13 residues. Germline CDR1 DFQATT, CDR2 SNEGSKA (reference sequence). CDR3 residues: CSASMGMPDTQYF. CDR3 nucleotide sequence: TGCAGTGCTAGTATGGGCATGCCAGATACGCAGTATTTT.

This chain uses TRBV28 with TRBJ2-3, with 11 positions matching TRBD2. Unmatched junction bases numbered 18, after V lost 5 bases and J lost 2 bases. This CDR3 region has 20 residues. In germline, CDR1 is MDHEN, CDR2 SYDVKM. The CDR3 loop reads CASSPTTSLAGGPDTDTQYF. In DNA, the CDR3 is TGTGCCAGCAGTCCCACCACCTCCTTAGCGGGAGGGCCGGACACAGATACGCAGTATTTT.

A word on this clonotype: A much larger clone is a single base away; this may be a read error. The chain joins TRBV6-6 to TRBJ2-7; D possibly corresponds to TRBD2 (5 bases). Looked up from germline, CDR1 is MNHNY and CDR2 is SVGAGI (reference sequence). The CDR3 length is 12 residues. The CDR3 DNA is TGTGCCAGCAGTTCCGCCGGGAACGAGCACTACTTC. This codes for CASSSAGNEHYF.

Ten or more counts support this clonotype. Here the CDR3 reads CASSLVSQIPPSRDTQYF. The CDR3 bases are TGCGCCAGCAGCTTGGTTAGTCAGATCCCCCCGTCGCGAGATACGCAGTATTTT. The V and J genes are TRBV5-1 and TRBJ2-3; D remains unclear. Looked up from germline, CDR1 is SGHRS and CDR2 is YFSETQ. V shed 0 bases and J shed 5 bases, with 22 bases lying between them. The CDR3 extends over 18 amino acids.

The rearrangement joins TRBV20-1 to TRBJ2-7; a possible D gene is TRBD2 (6 bases). The CDR3 extends over 14 amino acids. Germline V lookup: CDR1 DFQATT, CDR2 SNEGSKA (reference sequence). Deletions cut 5 bases from V and 0 bases from J, with 14 bases between. CDR3 region: CSAEVVADSYEQYF. The DNA of the CDR3 is TGCAGTGCTGAGGTGGTAGCGGACTCCTACGAGCAGTACTTC.

This clonotype was seen only a few times. V and J are TRBV6-5 and TRBJ1-6, with D uncertain. V gave up 2 bases and J gave up 7 bases, with 9 bases separating them. Germline lookup yields CDR1 MNHEY and CDR2 SVGAGI. CDR3 length equals 14 residues. The CDR3 region is CASSYSLANSPLHF. The CDR3 nucleotides read TGTGCCAGCAGTTACAGTTTGGCGAATTCACCCCTCCACTTT.

This clonotype appeared a few times. The gene calls are TRBV9 and TRBJ2-2; the D is unclear. There are 13 residues in the CDR3. Trimming left V 6 bases short and J 4 bases short, with 10 bases between. Germline lookup yields CDR1 SGDLS and CDR2 YYNGEE. The CDR3 nucleotides are TGTGCCAGCACCTATACCATCACCGGGGAGCTGTTTTTT. Its protein product is CASTYTITGELFF.

V and J are TRBV28 and TRBJ2-3; D remains ambiguous. Trimming stripped 6 bases from V and 6 bases from J, with 19 bases between. CDR1 is MDHEN and CDR2 is SYDVKM in the germline V gene. This CDR3 is built from 15 residues. The CDR3 protein is CASRLLSPATDTQYF. The CDR3 coding sequence is TGTGCCAGCAGACTCCTGAGTCCCGCCACGGATACGCAGTATTTT.

This chain joins TRBV12-3 or TRBV12-4 and TRBJ2-7; 8 nucleotides align to TRBD1. V was clipped by 3 bases and J by 7 bases; unmatched bases: 2. The CDR3 sequence is 12 residues long. The CDR3 sequence: CASSFNRGEQYF. Here the CDR3 DNA reads TGTGCCAGCAGTTTTAACAGGGGGGAGCAGTACTTC.

This clonotype was counted ten times or more. The chain couples TRBV29-1 to TRBJ2-4, with D uncertain. V lost 1 base and J lost 2, with 6 bases in between. This CDR3 is built from 13 residues. Germline CDR1 SQVTM, CDR2 ANQGSEA. The DNA of the CDR3 is TGCAGCGTTGAAGGAAATACCAAAAACATTCAGTACTTC. It codes for CSVEGNTKNIQYF.

In this sample, this clonotype turned up a few times. The chain employs TRBV5-1 and TRBJ2-2; D gene unclear. CDR1 is SGHRS and CDR2 is YFSETQ in the germline V gene. The CDR3 is made up of 15 amino acids. V lost 0 bases and J 0 bases, leaving 6 bases between the germline ends. CDR3 in DNA: TGCGCCAGCAGCTTGGTCACTTCGAACACCGGGGAGCTGTTTTTT. Its translation: CASSLVTSNTGELFF.